This TCR beta chain came from a study of control samples from healthy donors and cancer patients. CDR1 is KGHDR, CDR2 SFDVKD, per germline. The trim removed 3 bases at V and 2 bases at J, leaving 10 bases unmatched. This CDR3 spans 18 amino acids. Clones were sequenced by immunoSEQ multiplex PCR, and TCRdb holds only the in-frame ones, with some missing. Of approximately 40,000 clones listed, 80% to 95% are singletons. The specimen was blood. The chain couples TRBV24-1 to TRBJ2-2; TRBD1 matches 8 bases. The clonotype comes from a woman between 50 and 59 years old in good health. CDR3: CATSDAGRRGLNTGELFF. The CDR3 DNA sequence: TGTGCCACCAGTGATGCGGGACGCAGGGGGCTTAACACCGGGGAGCTGTTTTTT.